This TCR beta chain derives from a study of T-cell reconstitution after alpha-beta-depleted transplantation in children. Whole-study findings and limits: After transplant, at about two months, alpha-beta T cells were reportedly derived from several hundred expanded graft clones. Surviving recipient cells, namely T cells and thymic progenitors, were the source of high day-60 TCRbeta diversity in some patients. T-cell numbers and diversity one year post-transplant derived largely from freshly generated T cells.

Preparation of the TCRbeta library used unique molecular identifiers. TCRdb re-derived calls from the PCR reads in MiXCR, one entry per CDR3 protein. The sample holds around 370,000 distinct CDR3 sequences, 15% to 20% seen once. In regard to this clonotype: The antigen remains unidentified.

V lost 5 bases, J lost 4 bases, and 15 bases lay in between. Looked up from germline, CDR1 is SEHNR and CDR2 is FQNEAQ (reference sequence). The CDR3 contains 15 residues. Specimen: PBMCs, mostly from graft donor cells, collected 360 days after TCRalphabeta/CD19-depleted stem cell transplant. This chain connects TRBV7-9 to TRBJ2-4, with D perhaps TRBD1 (7 bases). The sequence came from a male patient aged 2-10 years who had a stem cell transplant for acute lymphoblastic leukemia, so the T cells may come from the graft donor. The DNA of the CDR3 is TGTGCCAGCAGCCGACAGGGCGGGACAAAAAACATTCAGTACTTC. Encoded protein: CASSRQGGTKNIQYF.